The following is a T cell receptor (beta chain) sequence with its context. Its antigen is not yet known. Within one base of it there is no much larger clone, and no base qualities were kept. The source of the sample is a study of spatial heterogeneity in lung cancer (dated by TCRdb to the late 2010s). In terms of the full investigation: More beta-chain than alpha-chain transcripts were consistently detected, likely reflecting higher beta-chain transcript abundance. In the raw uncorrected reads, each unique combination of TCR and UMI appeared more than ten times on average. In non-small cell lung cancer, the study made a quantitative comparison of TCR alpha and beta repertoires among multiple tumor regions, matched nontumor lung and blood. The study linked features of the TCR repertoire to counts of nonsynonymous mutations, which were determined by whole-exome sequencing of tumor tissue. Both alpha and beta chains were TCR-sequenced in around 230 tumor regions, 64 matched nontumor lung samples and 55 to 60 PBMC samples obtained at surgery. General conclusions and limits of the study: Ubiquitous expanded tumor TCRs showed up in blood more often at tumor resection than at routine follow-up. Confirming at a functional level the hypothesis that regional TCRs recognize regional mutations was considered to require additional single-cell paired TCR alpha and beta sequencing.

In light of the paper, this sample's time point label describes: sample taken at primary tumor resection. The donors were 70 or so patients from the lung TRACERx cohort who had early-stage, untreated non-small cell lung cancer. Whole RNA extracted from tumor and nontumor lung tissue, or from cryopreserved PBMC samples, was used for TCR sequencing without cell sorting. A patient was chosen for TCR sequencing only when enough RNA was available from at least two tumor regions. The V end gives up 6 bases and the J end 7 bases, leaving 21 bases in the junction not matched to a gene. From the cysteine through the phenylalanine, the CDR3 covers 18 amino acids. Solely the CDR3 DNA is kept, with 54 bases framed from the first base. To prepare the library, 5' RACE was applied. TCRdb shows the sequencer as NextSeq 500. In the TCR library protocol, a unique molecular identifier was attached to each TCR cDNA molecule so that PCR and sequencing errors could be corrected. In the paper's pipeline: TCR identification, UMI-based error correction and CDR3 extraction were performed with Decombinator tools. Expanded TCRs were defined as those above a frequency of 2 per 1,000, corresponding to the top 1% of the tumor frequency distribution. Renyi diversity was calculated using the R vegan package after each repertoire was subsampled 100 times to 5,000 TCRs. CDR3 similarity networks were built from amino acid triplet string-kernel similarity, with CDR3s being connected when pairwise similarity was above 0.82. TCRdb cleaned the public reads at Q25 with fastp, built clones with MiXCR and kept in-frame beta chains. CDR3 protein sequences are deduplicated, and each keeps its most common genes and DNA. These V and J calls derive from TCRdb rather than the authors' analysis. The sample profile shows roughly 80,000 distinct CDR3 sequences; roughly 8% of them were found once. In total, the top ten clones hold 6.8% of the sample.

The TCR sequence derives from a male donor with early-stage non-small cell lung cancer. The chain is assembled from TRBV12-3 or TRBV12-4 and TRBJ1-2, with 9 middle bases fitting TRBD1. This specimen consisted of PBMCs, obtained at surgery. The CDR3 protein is CASRPGTGSLFGLSGYTF. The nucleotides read TGTGCCAGCAGGCCCGGGACAGGGAGCTTGTTTGGATTGAGTGGCTACACCTTC.